One T cell receptor beta chain is described in this entry. The ends were cut back, 1 base at V and 4 bases at J, with 4 bases in the middle. This CDR3 is built from 12 residues. These data are taken from a study of control samples from healthy donors and cancer patients. The data were produced by immunoSEQ multiplex PCR, yet TCRdb's version contains in-frame clones alone and is incomplete. The table has some 140,000 clones, over 85% seen once. The chain couples TRBV12-3 or TRBV12-4 to TRBJ1-2; D is undetermined. The receptor was derived from a man aged 25 to 40 in good health. Source material: blood. This CDR3 reads CASSLGVYGYTF. CDR3 sequence (DNA): TGTGCCAGCAGTTTAGGGGTCTATGGCTACACCTTC.